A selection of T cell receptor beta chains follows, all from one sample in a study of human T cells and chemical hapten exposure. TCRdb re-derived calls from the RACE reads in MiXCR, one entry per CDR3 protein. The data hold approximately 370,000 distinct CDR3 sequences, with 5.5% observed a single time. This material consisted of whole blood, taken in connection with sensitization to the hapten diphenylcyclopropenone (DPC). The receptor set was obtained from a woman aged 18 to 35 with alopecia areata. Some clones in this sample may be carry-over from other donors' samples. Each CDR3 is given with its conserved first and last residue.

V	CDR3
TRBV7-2	CASSSTWNYRSEAVF
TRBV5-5	CASSLSGIGGYTF
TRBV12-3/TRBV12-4	CTSGSYSTDTQYF
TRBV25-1	CASSGYWDNSPLHF
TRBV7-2	CASSTNQGGNEQFF
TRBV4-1	CASSQDSAGGDTQYF
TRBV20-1	CSARHGTDSGELFF
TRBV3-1	CASSQSRWQPQHF
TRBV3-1	CASSQDQGSYNEQFF
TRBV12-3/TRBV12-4	CASSLGGWLPNSPLHF
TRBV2	CASRGPGYGYTF
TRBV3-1	CASSQNRFDVAFF
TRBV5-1	CASSLAPGGSETQYF
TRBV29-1	CSVVRGTEAFF
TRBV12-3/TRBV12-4	CASRVAGNYGYTF
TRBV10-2	CASSEDRGPIDYTF
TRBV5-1	CASSLGAGEAFF
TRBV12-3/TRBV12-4	CASSPRLGVLGNTIYF
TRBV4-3	CASSQTLRGHPKTANYGYTF
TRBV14	CASSRGQGLNTEAFF